The entry below describes one TCR beta chain. As originally analysed: Nucleated cell counts were estimated from reference gene primer amplification. Clones were sequenced by immunoSEQ multiplex PCR, and TCRdb holds only the in-frame ones, with some missing. The V and J calls and the clone size are those of that table, but D and trimming were determined from the DNA. The repertoire holds approximately 250,000 clones, roughly 88% seen once, with around 1.5% in the top ten. The data belong to a study of blood T cell repertoires in COVID-19. At the level of the study: Acute and convalescent COVID-19 specimens originated in the United States, Italy and Spain.

Sequencing used peripheral blood. This clonotype originated in a woman aged 40 to 50 who had recovered from COVID-19.

The chain's CDR3 is CASSESGDSTDTQYF. The DNA for the CDR3 is TGTGCCAGCAGTGAATCAGGTGATAGCACAGATACGCAGTATTTT. The genes are TRBV6-1 and TRBJ2-3; D call uncertain. This CDR3 is 15 amino acids long. Trimming stripped 2 bases from V and 0 bases from J, with 9 bases between. The germline V gene encodes CDR1 MNHNS and CDR2 SASEGT.